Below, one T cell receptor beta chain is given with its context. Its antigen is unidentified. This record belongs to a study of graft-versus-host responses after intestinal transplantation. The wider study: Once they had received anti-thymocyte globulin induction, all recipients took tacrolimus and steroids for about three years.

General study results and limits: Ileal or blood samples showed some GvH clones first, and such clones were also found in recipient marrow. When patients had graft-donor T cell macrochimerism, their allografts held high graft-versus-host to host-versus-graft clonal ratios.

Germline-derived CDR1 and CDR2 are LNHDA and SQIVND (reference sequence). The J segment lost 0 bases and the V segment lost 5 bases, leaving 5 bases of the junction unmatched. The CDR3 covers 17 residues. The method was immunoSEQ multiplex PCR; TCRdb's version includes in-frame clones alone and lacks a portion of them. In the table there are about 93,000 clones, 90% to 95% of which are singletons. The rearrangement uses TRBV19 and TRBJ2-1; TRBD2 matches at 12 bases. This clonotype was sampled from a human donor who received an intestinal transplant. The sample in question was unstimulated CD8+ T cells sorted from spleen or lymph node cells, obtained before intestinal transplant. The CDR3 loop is CASSQASGGGSYNEQFF. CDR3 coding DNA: TGTGCCAGTAGTCAGGCTAGCGGGGGGGGCTCCTACAATGAGCAGTTCTTC.